Each of the 28 T cell receptor beta chains below was sequenced from the same sample in a study of regulatory dendritic cells for organ transplantation. Some clones are missing from TCRdb's copy, which holds only in-frame ones; the method was immunoSEQ multiplex PCR. This sample carries 35,000 to 40,000 clones, about 89% of them seen once, and the ten largest clones take over 0.1%. Sequencing was done on a sample of naive CD8+ T cells from blood. Subset meaning: CD45RA+ naive T cells. Receptors were obtained from a human donor in good health.

The V and J genes are TRBV7-9 and TRBJ2-3, with 11 nucleotides matching TRBD1. CDR3 size: 16 residues. Germline V gives CDR1 SEHNR, CDR2 FQNEAQ (reference sequence). Trimming removed 4 bases from V and 5 bases from J; junction bases left unmatched: 8. The chain's CDR3 is CASSSKDRGLRDTQYF. The CDR3 bases are TGTGCCAGCAGCTCAAAGGACAGGGGGCTACGAGATACGCAGTATTTT. The full variable domain, in which reference TRBV7-9 and TRBJ2-3 provide the parts outside the CDR3, is DTGVSQNPRHKITKRGQNVTFRCDPISEHNRLYWYRQTLGQGPEFLTYFQNEAQLEKSRLLSDRFSAERPKGSFSTLEIQRTEQGDSAMYLCASSSKDRGLRDTQYFGPGTRLTVL.

This chain uses TRBV15 with TRBJ2-1; D is undetermined. The CDR3 has 14 amino acids. Germline V gene sequence: CDR1 LNHNV, CDR2 YYDKDF (reference sequence). The V and J ends lost 0 bases and 4 bases respectively, with 7 bases between them. CDR3 in amino acids: CATSREMPYNEQFF. CDR3 nucleotide sequence: TGTGCCACCAGCAGAGAGATGCCTTACAATGAGCAGTTCTTC. Variable domain in full (rest from reference TRBV15 and TRBJ2-1): DAMVIQNPRYQVTQFGKPVTLSCSQTLNHNVMYWYQQKSSQAPKLLFHYYDKDFNNEADTPDNFQSRRPNTSFCFLDIRSPGLGDTAMYLCATSREMPYNEQFFGPGTRLTVL.

The chain links TRBV7-9 to TRBJ2-3, with D hard to call. V was shortened by 6 bases and J by 6 bases, with 10 bases between the two germline ends. The V gene's germline CDR1 is SEHNR and CDR2 FQNEAQ (reference sequence). The CDR3 is 12 amino acids. The CDR3 DNA reads TGTGCCAGCAGTTCCCACGTGGATACGCAGTATTTT. Its protein is CASSSHVDTQYF.

The chain links TRBV7-8 to TRBJ2-3, with D possibly TRBD2 on 6 matching bases. V shed 1 base and J shed 1 base, with 15 bases lying between them. This CDR3 region has 17 residues. CDR1 and CDR2 from the germline V gene are SGHVS and FQNEAQ. CDR3 sequence: CASSLVVSASGTDTQYF. CDR3 coding DNA: TGTGCCAGCAGCTTAGTTGTTTCGGCTAGCGGCACAGATACGCAGTATTTT.

The V gene is TRBV4-3, the J gene TRBJ2-3; D might be TRBD1 (7 bases). Germline V gene data show CDR1 as LGHNA and CDR2 as YSLEER. The V gene lost 0 bases and the J gene lost 3 bases, with 16 bases spanning the gap. CDR3 length equals 17 residues. The CDR3 nucleotides read TGCGCCAGCAGCCAAGATACGACAGGGAGGAGTACAGATACGCAGTATTTT. Amino acids: CASSQDTTGRSTDTQYF.

The chain is built from TRBV4-2 and TRBJ2-7; 7 bases map to TRBD2. Trimming at V came to 0 bases and at J to 3 bases, leaving 2 bases not matched to a gene. This CDR3 contains 14 residues. Germline CDR1 LGHNA, CDR2 YNFKEQ. The CDR3 DNA reads TGTGCCAGCAGCCAAGATTCTAGCGGCTACGAGCAGTACTTC. Amino acid sequence: CASSQDSSGYEQYF.

The J gene is TRBJ2-3, the V gene TRBV9; D gene ambiguous. Trimming shortened V by 0 bases and J by 2 bases, and 10 bases separated the two germline ends. Germline V gene data show CDR1 as SGDLS and CDR2 as YYNGEE. The CDR3 runs to 15 residues. The CDR3 loop is CASSVEGTATDTQYF. The CDR3 bases are TGTGCCAGCAGCGTAGAGGGTACAGCCACAGATACGCAGTATTTT.

This clone was counted a single time. The chain links TRBV19 to TRBJ2-7; D gene uncertain. From germline, CDR1 is LNHDA and CDR2 SQIVND (reference sequence). The V end lost 10 bases, the J end lost 0 bases, and 13 bases lay between the germline ends. CDR3 size: 13 residues. The CDR3 coding sequence is TGTGCCACTAAGACGCGAGGCTCCTACGAGCAGTACTTC. Encoded protein: CATKTRGSYEQYF.

The rearrangement uses TRBV21-1 and TRBJ2-5; the D segment call TRBD2 is taken from the table without a DNA check. TRBV21-1 is tagged as a pseudogene. This CDR3 spans 12 amino acids. The chain's CDR3 is CASSTYQETQYF. The CDR3 DNA is TGTGCCAGCAGCACCTACCAAGAGACCCAGTACTTC.

The chain combines TRBV2 with TRBJ2-7; TRBD1 aligns across 8 bases. Looked up from germline, CDR1 is SNHLY and CDR2 is FYNNEI. With V trimmed by 10 bases and J by 4 bases, 12 bases remained unmatched. The CDR3 sequence is 14 residues long. This chain's CDR3 is CAIKVTGETYEQYF. The CDR3 region has the DNA TGTGCCATCAAAGTGACAGGGGAAACGTACGAGCAGTACTTC.

The chain joins TRBV19 to TRBJ2-7; D is unclear. V lost 8 bases and J lost 2, with 13 bases in between. The CDR3 consists of 13 residues. Germline assignment: CDR1 LNHDA and CDR2 SQIVND (reference sequence). CDR3 sequence: CASAPGYTYEQYF. CDR3 DNA sequence: TGTGCCAGTGCCCCCGGGTACACCTACGAGCAGTACTTC.

The chain is built from TRBV12-5 and TRBJ1-3, with D possibly TRBD1 on 6 matching bases. V gave up 6 bases and J gave up 2 bases, with 11 bases separating them. Germline values: CDR1 LGHNT, CDR2 FRNRAP. The CDR3 extends over 14 amino acids. CDR3 residues: CASGQGGPGNTIYF. In DNA, the CDR3 is TGTGCTAGTGGACAAGGGGGTCCTGGAAACACCATATATTTT.

The chain recombines TRBV5-1 with TRBJ2-3; tentative D call: TRBD1 (6 bases). This CDR3 comprises 12 residues. Germline V gene sequence: CDR1 SGHRS, CDR2 YFSETQ. Between the trimmed V and J ends, which lost 4 bases and 5 bases, there was a span of 8 bases. DNA of the CDR3: TGCGCCAGCAGCCAGACAGGAGATACGCAGTATTTT. Translated: CASSQTGDTQYF.

V and J are TRBV27 and TRBJ2-1; 12 bases align to TRBD2. V dropped 8 bases and J dropped 2; count of bases not matched to a gene: 13. Germline V gives CDR1 MNHEY, CDR2 SMNVEV (reference sequence). The CDR3 runs to 18 residues. The CDR3 bases are TGTGCCAGCGTGGCCCGACTAGCGGGAGCCCCCACCTACAATGAGCAGTTCTTC. This encodes CASVARLAGAPTYNEQFF.

There are a few counts of this clone. This chain uses TRBV27 with TRBJ1-1; D unresolved. V was cut by 6 bases and J by 0 bases, with 11 bases left in between. CDR3 length: 14 amino acids. Germline V gene sequence: CDR1 MNHEY, CDR2 SMNVEV (reference sequence). Written as DNA, the CDR3 is TGTGCCAGCAGGGATGGGTCATTGAACACTGAAGCTTTCTTT. Translated: CASRDGSLNTEAFF.

The chain combines TRBV18 with TRBJ1-4; D is unresolved. Between the trimmed V and J ends, which lost 2 bases and 5 bases, there was a span of 6 bases. This CDR3 contains 13 residues. CDR1 and CDR2 from the germline V gene are KGHSH and LQKENI. This CDR3 is CASSPVPNEKLFF. In DNA form, the CDR3 reads TGTGCCAGCTCACCAGTTCCGAATGAAAAACTGTTTTTT.

The chain couples TRBV19 to TRBJ2-1; the match to TRBD1 covers 11 bases. V shed 7 bases and J 7 bases; nucleotides not matched to a gene: 6. The CDR3 is 14 residues long. Germline lookup yields CDR1 LNHDA and CDR2 SQIVND (reference sequence). The CDR3 DNA is TGTGCCAGTAACCTAGGACAGGGGGCAAATGAGCAGTTCTTC. This codes for CASNLGQGANEQFF.

The CDR3 sequence: CASQETQYF. The DNA of the CDR3 is TGTGCCAGCCAAGAGACCCAGTACTTC. This chain uses TRBV27 with TRBJ2-5; D remains unclear. Between the trimmed V and J ends, which lost 8 bases and 2 bases, there was a span of 0 bases. CDR3 length equals 9 residues. Germline V gene data show CDR1 as MNHEY and CDR2 as SMNVEV (reference sequence).

V usage is TRBV10-2 and J usage is TRBJ2-7; 7 bases line up with TRBD2. CDR1 and CDR2 from the germline V gene are WSHSY and SAAADI. V dropped 9 bases and J dropped 2; count of bases not matched to a gene: 10. The CDR3 contains 14 residues. DNA of the CDR3: TGCGCCAGTAGAATCCCGGGACTAACCTACGAGCAGTACTTC. It specifies CASRIPGLTYEQYF.

The V gene is TRBV7-8, the J gene TRBJ2-7; D remains unclear. This CDR3 spans 14 amino acids. CDR1 is SGHVS, CDR2 FQNEAQ, per germline. V lost 3 bases and J lost 0, with 9 bases in between. The CDR3 region has the DNA TGTGCCAGCAGCTTCGGCAGATACTCCTACGAGCAGTACTTC. The encoded protein is CASSFGRYSYEQYF. The full variable domain, with the rest looked up from reference TRBV7-8 and TRBJ2-7, is GAGVSQSPRYKVAKRGQDVALRCDPISGHVSLFWYQQALGQGPEFLTYFQNEAQLDKSGLPSDRFFAERPEGSVSTLKIQRTQQEDSAVYLCASSFGRYSYEQYFGPGTRLTVT.

This rearrangement joins TRBV5-6 to TRBJ2-2, with D hard to call. CDR3 length: 15 residues. V was pared by 0 bases and J by 3 bases, with 9 bases between. The germline V gene encodes CDR1 SGHDT and CDR2 YYEEEE. The CDR3: CASSLEGMYTGELFF. DNA for the CDR3: TGTGCCAGCAGCTTGGAAGGGATGTACACCGGGGAGCTGTTTTTT.

The rearrangement joins TRBV30 to TRBJ2-1; no clear D gene. The CDR3 runs 14 residues. The germline V gene has CDR1 GTSNPN and CDR2 SVGIG (reference sequence). V was trimmed by 5 bases and J by 1 base, leaving 12 bases between them. The CDR3 here is CAWSGPKSYNEQFF. The CDR3 region has the DNA TGTGCCTGGTCCGGGCCGAAGTCCTACAATGAGCAGTTCTTC. Full variable domain (remainder filled in from reference TRBV30 and TRBJ2-1): SQTIHQWPATLVQPVGSPLSLECTVEGTSNPNLYWYRQAAGRGLQLLFYSVGIGQISSEVPQNLSASRPQDRQFILSSKKLLLSDSGFYLCAWSGPKSYNEQFFGPGTRLTVL.

This clone occurred once. The V gene is TRBV5-4, the J gene TRBJ2-7; 8 bases match TRBD2. This CDR3 spans 15 amino acids. The trim removed 0 bases at V and 0 bases at J, leaving 2 bases unmatched. Germline V gene lookup returns CDR1 SGHNT and CDR2 YYREEE (reference sequence). CDR3 nucleotides: TGTGCCAGCAGCTTGGCCAGCGGGAGCTCCTACGAGCAGTACTTC. Encoded protein: CASSLASGSSYEQYF.

The genes are TRBV27 and TRBJ2-7; D call uncertain. Germline assignment: CDR1 MNHEY and CDR2 SMNVEV (reference sequence). V was trimmed by 7 bases and J by 4 bases, leaving 17 bases between them. This CDR3 has 14 amino acids. The CDR3 is CASTTPGRIYEQYF. The CDR3 DNA reads TGTGCCAGCACAACCCCTGGACGGATATACGAGCAGTACTTC.

The chain uses TRBV2 and TRBJ2-7; 8 bases are a match to TRBD1. The CDR3 totals 15 residues. In germline, CDR1 is SNHLY, CDR2 FYNNEI. The V gene end was trimmed by 0 bases and the J gene end by 2 bases; junction bases not matched to a gene: 3. CDR3 DNA: TGTGCCAGCAGTGAAGCTGGACAGGGTGCCTACGAGCAGTACTTC. It yields the protein CASSEAGQGAYEQYF.

This clone was observed a single time. The rearrangement uses TRBV6-5 and TRBJ2-4; the D is unclear. In germline, CDR1 is MNHEY, CDR2 SVGAGI. V lost 8 bases, J lost 0 bases, and 5 bases lay in between. The CDR3 extends over 12 amino acids. The CDR3 DNA follows: TGTGCCAGCGGGGTAGCCAAAAACATTCAGTACTTC. This translates into CASGVAKNIQYF.

This clone was seen a single time. The chain recombines TRBV4-2 with TRBJ2-2; the D is unclear. This CDR3 has 17 residues. V was shortened by 4 bases and J by 6 bases, with 21 bases between the two germline ends. Germline assignment: CDR1 LGHNA and CDR2 YNFKEQ. The CDR3 DNA reads TGTGCCAGCAGCCCGCCCCTTTTAAGGAACTATGCCGGGGAGCTGTTTTTT. This encodes CASSPPLLRNYAGELFF.

The J gene is TRBJ1-2, the V gene TRBV7-9, with TRBD1 as a possible D gene (6 bases). Germline lookup yields CDR1 SEHNR and CDR2 FQNEAQ (reference sequence). The germline V and J ends were trimmed by 3 bases and 8 bases, with 13 bases remaining between them. This CDR3 has 13 amino acids. DNA of the CDR3: TGTGCCAGCAGCTTGGGGAGGGGGGGCGGCTACACCTTC. It encodes CASSLGRGGGYTF.